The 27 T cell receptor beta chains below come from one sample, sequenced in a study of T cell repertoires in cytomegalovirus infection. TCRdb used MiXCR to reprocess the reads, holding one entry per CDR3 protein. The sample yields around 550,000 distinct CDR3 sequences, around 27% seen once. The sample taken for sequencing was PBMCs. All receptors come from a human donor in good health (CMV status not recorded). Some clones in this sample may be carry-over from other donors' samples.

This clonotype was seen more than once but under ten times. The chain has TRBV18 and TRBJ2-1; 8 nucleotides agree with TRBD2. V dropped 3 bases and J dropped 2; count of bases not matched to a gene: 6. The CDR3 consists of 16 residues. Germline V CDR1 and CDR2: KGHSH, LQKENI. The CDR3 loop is CASSPLAGRTYNEQFF. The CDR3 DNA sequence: TGTGCCAGCTCACCCTTAGCGGGACGTACCTACAATGAGCAGTTCTTC.

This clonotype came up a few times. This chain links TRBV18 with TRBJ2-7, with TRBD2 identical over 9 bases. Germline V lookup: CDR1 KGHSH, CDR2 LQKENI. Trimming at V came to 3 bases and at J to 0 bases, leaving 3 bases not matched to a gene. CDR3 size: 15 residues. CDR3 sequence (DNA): TGTGCCAGCTCACCCGCGGGAGGGCCCTCCTACGAGCAGTACTTC. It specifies CASSPAGGPSYEQYF.

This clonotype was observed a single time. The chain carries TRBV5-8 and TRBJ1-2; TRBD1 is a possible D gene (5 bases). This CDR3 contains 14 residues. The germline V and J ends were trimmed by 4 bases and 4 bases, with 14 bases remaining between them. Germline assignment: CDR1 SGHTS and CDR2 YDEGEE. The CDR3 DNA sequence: TGTGCCAGCAGCAGATCGACGGGGCCCTATGGCTACACCTTC. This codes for CASSRSTGPYGYTF.

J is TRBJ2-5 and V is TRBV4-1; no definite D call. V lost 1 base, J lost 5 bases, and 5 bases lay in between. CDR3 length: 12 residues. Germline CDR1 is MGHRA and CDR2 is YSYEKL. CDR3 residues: CASSQGIETQYF. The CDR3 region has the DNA TGCGCCAGCAGCCAAGGTATCGAGACCCAGTACTTC.

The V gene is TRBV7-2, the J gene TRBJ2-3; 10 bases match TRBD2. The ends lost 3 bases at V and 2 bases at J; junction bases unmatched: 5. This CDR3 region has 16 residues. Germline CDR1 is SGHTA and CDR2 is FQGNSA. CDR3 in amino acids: CASSFSGGTATDTQYF. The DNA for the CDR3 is TGTGCCAGCAGCTTTAGCGGGGGGACAGCCACAGATACGCAGTATTTT.

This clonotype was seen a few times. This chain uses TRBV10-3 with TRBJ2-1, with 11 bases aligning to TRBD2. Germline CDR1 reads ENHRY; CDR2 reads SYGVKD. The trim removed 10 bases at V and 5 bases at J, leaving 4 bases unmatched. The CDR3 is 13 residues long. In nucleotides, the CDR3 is TGTGCCACAGGGACTAGCGGACACAATGAGCAGTTCTTC. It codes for CATGTSGHNEQFF.

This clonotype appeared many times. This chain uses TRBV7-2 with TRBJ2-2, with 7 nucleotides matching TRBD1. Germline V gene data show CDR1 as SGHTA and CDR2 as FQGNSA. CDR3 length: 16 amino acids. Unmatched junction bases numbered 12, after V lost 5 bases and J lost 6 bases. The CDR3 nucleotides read TGTGCCAGCAGCCCGCCAGGGGGAAGGAGAGCCGGGGAGCTGTTTTTT. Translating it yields CASSPPGGRRAGELFF.

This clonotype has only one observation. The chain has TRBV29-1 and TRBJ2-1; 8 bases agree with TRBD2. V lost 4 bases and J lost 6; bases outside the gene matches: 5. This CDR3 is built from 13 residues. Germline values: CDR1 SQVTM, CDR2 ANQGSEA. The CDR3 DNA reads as TGCAGCGTTGGACGCGGGAGGCTCAATGAGCAGTTCTTC. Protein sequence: CSVGRGRLNEQFF.

DNA of the CDR3: TGCGCCAGCAGCCAAGTTCGGGGTTTGAACACTGAAGCTTTCTTT. Translating gives CASSQVRGLNTEAFF. This chain links TRBV4-1 with TRBJ1-1; D is unclear. Trimming took 1 base from V and 0 from J, leaving 9 bases between them. CDR3 length: 15 amino acids. CDR1 is MGHRA, CDR2 YSYEKL, per germline.

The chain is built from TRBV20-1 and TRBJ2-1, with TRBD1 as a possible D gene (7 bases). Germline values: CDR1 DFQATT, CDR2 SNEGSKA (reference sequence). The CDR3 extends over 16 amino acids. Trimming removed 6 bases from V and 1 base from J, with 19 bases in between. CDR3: CSAKRPQGGSYNEQFF. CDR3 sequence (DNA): TGCAGTGCGAAGCGTCCGCAGGGGGGTTCCTACAATGAGCAGTTCTTC.

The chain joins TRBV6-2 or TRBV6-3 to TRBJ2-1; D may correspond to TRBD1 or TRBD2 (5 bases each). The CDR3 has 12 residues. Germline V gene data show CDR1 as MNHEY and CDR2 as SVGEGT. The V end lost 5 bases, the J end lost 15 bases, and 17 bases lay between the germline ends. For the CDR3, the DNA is TGTGCCAGCAGTCCCATAGAGGGGACGGTGTTCTTC. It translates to CASSPIEGTVFF.

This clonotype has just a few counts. The CDR3 loop reads CASSVSGDRTDTQYF. As DNA, the CDR3 is TGTGCCAGCAGTGTCTCAGGGGACCGCACAGATACGCAGTATTTT. This chain links TRBV6-1 with TRBJ2-3, with D possibly TRBD1 on 6 matching bases. CDR1 is MNHNS, CDR2 SASEGT, per germline. The length of the CDR3 is 15 residues. V dropped 4 bases and J dropped 1 base, with 12 bases sitting between them.

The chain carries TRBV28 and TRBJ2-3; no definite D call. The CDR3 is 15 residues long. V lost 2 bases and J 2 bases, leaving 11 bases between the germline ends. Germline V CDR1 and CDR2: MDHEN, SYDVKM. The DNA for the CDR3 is TGTGCCAGCAGTTTAGGGCAGGCTGACACAGATACGCAGTATTTT. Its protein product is CASSLGQADTDTQYF.

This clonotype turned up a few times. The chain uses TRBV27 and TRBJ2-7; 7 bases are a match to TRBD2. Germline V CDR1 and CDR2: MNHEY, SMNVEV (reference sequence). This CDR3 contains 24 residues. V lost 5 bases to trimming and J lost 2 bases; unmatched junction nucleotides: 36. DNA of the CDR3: TGTGCCAGCAGTCTCCTCCGGGCGGGAGAGTTCGGAGGCCCGCGAGTTGCCCCGACCTACGAGCAGTACGTC. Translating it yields CASSLLRAGEFGGPRVAPTYEQYV.

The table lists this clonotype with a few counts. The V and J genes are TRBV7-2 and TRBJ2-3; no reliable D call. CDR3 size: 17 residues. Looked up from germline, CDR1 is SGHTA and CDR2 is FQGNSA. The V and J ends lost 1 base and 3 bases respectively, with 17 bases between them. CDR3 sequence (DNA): TGTGCCAGCAGCTTAGAGGTTCGGGCTACCCATACAGATACGCAGTATTTT. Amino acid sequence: CASSLEVRATHTDTQYF.

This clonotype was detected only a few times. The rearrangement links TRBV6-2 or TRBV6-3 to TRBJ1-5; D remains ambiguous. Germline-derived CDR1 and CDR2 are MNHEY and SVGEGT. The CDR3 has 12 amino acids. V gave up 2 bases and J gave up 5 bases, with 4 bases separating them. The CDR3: CASSYLDQPQHF. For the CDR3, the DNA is TGTGCCAGCAGTTACCTCGATCAGCCCCAGCATTTT.

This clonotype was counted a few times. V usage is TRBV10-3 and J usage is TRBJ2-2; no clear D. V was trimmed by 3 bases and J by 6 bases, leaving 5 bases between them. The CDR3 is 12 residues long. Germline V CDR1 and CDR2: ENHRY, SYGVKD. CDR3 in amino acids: CAISDGAGELFF. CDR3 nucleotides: TGTGCCATCAGTGATGGGGCCGGGGAGCTGTTTTTT.

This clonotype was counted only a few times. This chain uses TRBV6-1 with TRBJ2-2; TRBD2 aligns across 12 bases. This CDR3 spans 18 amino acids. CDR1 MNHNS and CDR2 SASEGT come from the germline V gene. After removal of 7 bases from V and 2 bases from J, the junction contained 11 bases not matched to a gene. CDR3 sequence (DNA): TGTGCCAGCACCTACACTAGCGGGAGGACCTTTAACACCGGGGAGCTGTTTTTT. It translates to CASTYTSGRTFNTGELFF.

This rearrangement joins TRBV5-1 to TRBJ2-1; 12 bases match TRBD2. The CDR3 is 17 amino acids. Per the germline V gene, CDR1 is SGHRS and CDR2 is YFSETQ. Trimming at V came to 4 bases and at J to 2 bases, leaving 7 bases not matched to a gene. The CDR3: CASSPRTSGVTYNEQFF. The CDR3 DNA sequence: TGCGCCAGCAGCCCCAGGACTAGCGGGGTTACCTACAATGAGCAGTTCTTC.

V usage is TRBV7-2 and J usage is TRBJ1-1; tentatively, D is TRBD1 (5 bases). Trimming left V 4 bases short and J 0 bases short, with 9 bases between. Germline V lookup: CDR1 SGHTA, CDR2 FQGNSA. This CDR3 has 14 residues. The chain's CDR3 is CASSSGRMNTEAFF. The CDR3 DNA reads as TGTGCCAGCAGCTCGGGACGCATGAACACTGAAGCTTTCTTT.

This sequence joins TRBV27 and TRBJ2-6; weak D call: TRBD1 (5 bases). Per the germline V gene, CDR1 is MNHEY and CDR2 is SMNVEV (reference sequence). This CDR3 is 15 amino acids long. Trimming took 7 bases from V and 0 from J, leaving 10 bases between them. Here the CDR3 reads CASTQGVSGANVLTF. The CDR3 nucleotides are TGTGCCAGCACCCAGGGCGTCTCTGGGGCCAACGTCCTGACTTTC.

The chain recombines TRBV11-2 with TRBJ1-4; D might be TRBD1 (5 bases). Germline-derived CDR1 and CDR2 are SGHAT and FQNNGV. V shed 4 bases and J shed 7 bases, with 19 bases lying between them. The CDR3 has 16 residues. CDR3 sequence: CASSSTMTGGGEKLFF. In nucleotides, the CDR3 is TGTGCCAGCAGCTCGACTATGACCGGGGGTGGTGAAAAACTGTTTTTT.

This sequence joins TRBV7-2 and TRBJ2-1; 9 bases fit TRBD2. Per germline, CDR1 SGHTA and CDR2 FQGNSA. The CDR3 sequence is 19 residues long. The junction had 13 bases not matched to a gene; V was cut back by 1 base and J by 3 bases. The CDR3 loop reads CASSLEGGRALKYYNEQFF. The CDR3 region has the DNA TGTGCCAGCAGCTTAGAGGGCGGGAGGGCCTTAAAATACTACAATGAGCAGTTCTTC.

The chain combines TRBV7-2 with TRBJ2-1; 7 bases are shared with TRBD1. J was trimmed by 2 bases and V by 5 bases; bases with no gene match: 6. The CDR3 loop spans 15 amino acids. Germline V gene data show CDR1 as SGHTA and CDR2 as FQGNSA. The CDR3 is CASSPNRGPYNEQFF. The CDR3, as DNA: TGTGCCAGCAGCCCCAACAGGGGACCCTACAATGAGCAGTTCTTC.

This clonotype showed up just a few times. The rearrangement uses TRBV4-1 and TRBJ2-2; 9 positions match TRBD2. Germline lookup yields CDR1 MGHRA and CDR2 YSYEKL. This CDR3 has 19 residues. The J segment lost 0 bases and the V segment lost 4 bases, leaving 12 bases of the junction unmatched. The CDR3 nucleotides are TGCGCCAGCAGCCGACTATCGATAGCGGGAGTAGCGAACACCGGGGAGCTGTTTTTT. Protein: CASSRLSIAGVANTGELFF.

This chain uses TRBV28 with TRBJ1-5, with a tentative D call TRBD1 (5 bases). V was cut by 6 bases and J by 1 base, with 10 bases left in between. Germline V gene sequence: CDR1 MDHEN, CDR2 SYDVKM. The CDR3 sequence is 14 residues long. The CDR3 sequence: CASSRGESNQPQHF. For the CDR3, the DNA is TGTGCCAGCAGCCGGGGGGAGAGCAATCAGCCCCAGCATTTT.

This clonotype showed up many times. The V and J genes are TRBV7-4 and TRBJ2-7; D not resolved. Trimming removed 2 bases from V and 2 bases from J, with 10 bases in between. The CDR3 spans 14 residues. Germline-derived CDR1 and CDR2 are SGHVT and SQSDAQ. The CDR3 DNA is TGTGCCAGCAGCTTAAAACAGAAAGCCTACGAGCAGTACGTC. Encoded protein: CASSLKQKAYEQYV.